The T cell receptor beta chain described here comes from a study of cytomegalovirus exposure and HLA in healthy donors. Study context: Genetic ancestry analysis placed 75% to 85% of the 300 to 400 donors that were genotyped in the Caucasian-associated cluster. General observations from the study: Analysis was carried out at a later point, and it linked a missense DCLRE1C variant to TCR beta V- and J-gene trimming.

Primers for the PCR totalled 60 Vbeta and 13 Jbeta. Profiled with immunoSEQ multiplex PCR; TCRdb holds only in-frame clones, not every one. The sample lists approximately 35,000 clones, around 70% seen once, with 9.5% to 13% in the top ten. V shed 6 bases, J shed 4 bases, and the junction held 7 bases outside the gene matches. The CDR3 is made up of 14 amino acids. Germline assignment: CDR1 MNHEY and CDR2 SMNVEV (reference sequence). This clone came up a few times. Its specificity is not known. The sequenced sample consisted of PBMCs. This clonotype was obtained from a man aged 35 to 55 in good health and CMV-seropositive. This chain connects TRBV27 to TRBJ2-7, with 9 bases identical to TRBD1. The DNA for the CDR3 is TGTGCCAGCAGACCAATGACAGGGGGTTACGAGCAGTACTTC. Translating it yields CASRPMTGGYEQYF.